The 10 T cell receptor beta chains reported below all come from one sample, sequenced in a study of T cell responses to AZD1222 COVID-19 vaccine. Assay used: immunoSEQ multiplex PCR; TCRdb lists only in-frame clones, some missing. The data contain 30,000 to 35,000 clones, around 78% of them singletons. Sequenced material: peripheral blood, taken 28 days after the second AZD1222 dose. Receptor source: an adult who received the AZD1222 COVID-19 vaccine.

J is TRBJ2-7 and V is TRBV6-5, with 8 positions matching TRBD1. V lost 8 bases and J lost 7; bases outside the gene matches: 13. Germline CDR1 reads MNHEY; CDR2 reads SVGAGI. CDR3 length: 14 amino acids. CDR3 nucleotide sequence: TGTGCCAGCCGCCGGGGAACAGGGGGTAGAGAGCAGTACTTC. Translating gives CASRRGTGGREQYF.

The chain uses TRBV12-5 and TRBJ1-5, with 7 bases identical to TRBD1. Germline values: CDR1 LGHNT, CDR2 FRNRAP. The CDR3 spans 14 residues. With V trimmed by 7 bases and J by 5 bases, 8 bases remained unmatched. The CDR3 coding sequence is TGTGCTAGTGCCACAGGGGCTGGGTATCAGCCCCAGCATTTT. Its translation: CASATGAGYQPQHF.

The chain links TRBV9 to TRBJ1-5, with D unresolved. There are 13 residues in the CDR3. Germline V CDR1 and CDR2: SGDLS, YYNGEE. V was cut by 0 bases and J by 8 bases, with 9 bases left in between. CDR3 protein: CASSVDGQEPQHF. The CDR3 region has the DNA TGTGCCAGCAGCGTAGACGGGCAAGAGCCCCAGCATTTT.

This clone was seen a single time. J is TRBJ2-1 and V is TRBV19, with D tentatively TRBD1 or TRBD2 (7 bases each). The CDR3 sequence is 15 residues long. Germline V lookup: CDR1 LNHDA, CDR2 SQIVND (reference sequence). Trimming removed 6 bases at V and 9 bases at J, with 21 bases between. The CDR3 loop reads CASSPWEGARVEQFF. The DNA of the CDR3 is TGTGCCAGTAGCCCTTGGGAGGGGGCGCGAGTTGAGCAGTTCTTC.

The V gene is TRBV27, the J gene TRBJ2-1; 10 bases fit TRBD2. This CDR3 is 15 amino acids long. J lost 8 bases, V lost 5 bases, and 9 bases had no gene match. Germline V gene sequence: CDR1 MNHEY, CDR2 SMNVEV (reference sequence). The CDR3 bases are TGTGCCAGCAGTCCCGGGACTAGCGTTTCGTATGAGCAGTTCTTC. Its protein is CASSPGTSVSYEQFF.

This chain links TRBV29-1 with TRBJ2-2, with no clear D. Between the trimmed V and J ends, which lost 5 bases and 3 bases, there was a span of 10 bases. The CDR3 spans 13 residues. Germline V gene lookup returns CDR1 SQVTM and CDR2 ANQGSEA. CDR3 coding DNA: TGCAGCGTTTTTGGCGGAGACACCGGGGAGCTGTTTTTT. Translated, it gives CSVFGGDTGELFF.

This clone is labeled medium-sized. The chain combines TRBV27 with TRBJ1-6; no definite D call. This CDR3 region has 15 residues. CDR1 is MNHEY, CDR2 SMNVEV, per germline (reference sequence). The V end lost 4 bases, the J end lost 14 bases, and 21 bases lay between the germline ends. As DNA, the CDR3 is TGTGCCAGCAGTTCCCCCCTAGGTGCTAATTGGGCCCTCCACTTT. Translation gives CASSSPLGANWALHF.

This clone was seen only once. This rearrangement joins TRBV18 to TRBJ2-2, with D possibly matching TRBD1 (6 bases). The CDR3 is 17 residues long. The germline gives CDR1 KGHSH, CDR2 LQKENI. V lost 2 bases to trimming and J lost 4 bases, with 17 bases between them. CDR3 in DNA: TGTGCCAGCTCACCAGCCAACAGGGCTCCGGGCACCGGGGAGCTGTTTTTT. Translated: CASSPANRAPGTGELFF.

This clone has a handful of counts. This chain joins TRBV7-8 and TRBJ1-4; D uncertain. CDR1 SGHVS and CDR2 FQNEAQ come from the germline V gene. Trimming cost V 0 bases and J 0 bases, with 11 bases left between them. This CDR3 has 17 amino acids. The CDR3 here is CASSLASRYATNEKLFF. As DNA, the CDR3 is TGTGCCAGCAGCTTAGCCTCGCGTTACGCAACTAATGAAAAACTGTTTTTT.

This clone was seen a single time. The rearrangement links TRBV18 to TRBJ2-7, with D perhaps TRBD2 (7 bases). V lost 0 bases and J lost 6, with 12 bases in between. Germline V gives CDR1 KGHSH, CDR2 LQKENI. This CDR3 is built from 14 residues. The CDR3 is CASSPPGGGTEQYV. In DNA form, the CDR3 reads TGTGCCAGCTCACCACCAGGGGGGGGGACCGAGCAGTACGTC.